This entry lists 23 T cell receptor beta chains sequenced from one sample in a study of CD8 T cells in ankylosing spondylitis. TCRdb redid the calling of the 5' RACE reads with MiXCR, one entry per CDR3 protein. The table has 250,000 to 400,000 distinct CDR3 sequences, 11% seen once. The sample taken for sequencing was blood, either unsorted or a sorted T cell fraction (not recorded which). These receptors originate from a female donor with ankylosing spondylitis or in good health (not recorded which).

This clonotype was seen ten or more times. The chain is built from TRBV20-1 and TRBJ2-3; a possible D gene is TRBD2 (5 bases). Deletions cut 1 base from V and 5 bases from J, with 13 bases between. The CDR3 consists of 14 residues. CDR1 is DFQATT, CDR2 SNEGSKA, per germline (reference sequence). CDR3 coding DNA: TGCAGTGCTAGAGGTCGTCTAGCAATAGATACGCAGTATTTT. It encodes CSARGRLAIDTQYF.

There are many counts of this clonotype. V and J are TRBV28 and TRBJ2-3, with D tentatively TRBD1 or TRBD2 (6 bases each). V was pared by 8 bases and J by 2 bases, with 17 bases between. Germline V CDR1 and CDR2: MDHEN, SYDVKM. The CDR3 consists of 15 residues. The CDR3 sequence: CASVVGGRHTDTQYF. DNA for the CDR3: TGTGCCAGCGTTGTCGGGGGCCGTCACACAGATACGCAGTATTTT.

The table lists this clonotype with many counts. The chain uses TRBV7-2 and TRBJ2-3; D possibly corresponds to TRBD1 (6 bases). Germline V lookup: CDR1 SGHTA, CDR2 FQGNSA. V was clipped by 5 bases and J by 3 bases, with 12 bases between them. The CDR3 is 14 amino acids. The CDR3 sequence is CASSVSDRTDTQYF. DNA of the CDR3: TGTGCCAGCAGCGTATCGGACAGAACAGATACGCAGTATTTT.

This chain links TRBV28 with TRBJ2-5; 10 bases align to TRBD1. The germline gives CDR1 MDHEN, CDR2 SYDVKM. Trimming removed 6 bases from V and 5 bases from J; junction bases left unmatched: 12. The CDR3 runs 16 residues. CDR3 sequence reads: CASSTNLGQGWETQYF. The CDR3 bases are TGTGCCAGCAGCACCAACCTGGGACAGGGGTGGGAGACCCAGTACTTC.

This clonotype was counted a few times. The chain uses TRBV5-1 and TRBJ1-1, with no clear D. Per germline, CDR1 SGHRS and CDR2 YFSETQ. The CDR3 is made up of 13 amino acids. Trimming left V 1 base short and J 5 bases short, with 9 bases between. CDR3 DNA: TGCGCCAGCAGCTTGAGGGTATCAACTGAAGCTTTCTTT. Translation: CASSLRVSTEAFF.

This clonotype was seen at least ten times. DNA for the CDR3: TGTGCCAGCAGTGGACAGGGGATAAGCACAGATACGCAGTATTTT. It translates to CASSGQGISTDTQYF. The genes are TRBV7-2 and TRBJ2-3, with 9 nucleotides matching TRBD1. The CDR3 has 15 residues. The V gene end was trimmed by 6 bases and the J gene end by 0 bases; junction bases not matched to a gene: 4. The germline V gene encodes CDR1 SGHTA and CDR2 FQGNSA.

This clonotype appeared many times. The DNA of the CDR3 is TGCGCCAGCAGCCGTAGTGGGACAGGTCTTGCACCCCTCCACTTT. Protein sequence: CASSRSGTGLAPLHF. The chain carries TRBV4-1 and TRBJ1-6; 8 nucleotides agree with TRBD1. The length of the CDR3 is 15 residues. V dropped 4 bases and J dropped 11; count of bases not matched to a gene: 10. Germline CDR1 MGHRA, CDR2 YSYEKL.

This clonotype was found many times. The V gene is TRBV20-1, the J gene TRBJ1-5; D is undetermined. The germline V and J ends were trimmed by 3 bases and 3 bases, with 12 bases remaining between them. The CDR3 contains 14 residues. Germline-derived CDR1 and CDR2 are DFQATT and SNEGSKA (reference sequence). CDR3 residues: CSASVSAFNQPQHF. The DNA of the CDR3 is TGCAGTGCTAGTGTTTCGGCGTTCAATCAGCCCCAGCATTTT.

This clonotype was seen at least ten times. This rearrangement joins TRBV5-1 to TRBJ2-3; 7 bases are shared with TRBD1. The V segment lost 6 bases and the J segment 1 base; nucleotides outside the gene matches: 5. The germline V gene encodes CDR1 SGHRS and CDR2 YFSETQ. The CDR3 consists of 14 residues. The CDR3 DNA sequence: TGCGCCAGCAACGAGGGGGCTGGCACAGATACGCAGTATTTT. Translating gives CASNEGAGTDTQYF. Full variable domain (rest looked up from reference TRBV5-1 and TRBJ2-3): KAGVTQTPRYLIKTRGQQVTLSCSPISGHRSVSWYQQTPGQGLQFLFEYFSETQRNKGNFPGRFSGRQFSNSRSEMNVSTLELGDSALYLCASNEGAGTDTQYFGPGTRLTVL.

This clonotype was picked up many times. The chain recombines TRBV20-1 with TRBJ2-3, with unresolved D. CDR3 length: 11 residues. Trimming shortened V by 3 bases and J by 5 bases, and 6 bases separated the two germline ends. Germline CDR1 and CDR2: DFQATT and SNEGSKA (reference sequence). CDR3 sequence (DNA): TGCAGTGCTAGGAAGGGAGATACGCAGTATTTT. Amino acid sequence: CSARKGDTQYF.

This clonotype has ten or more counts. This rearrangement joins TRBV7-2 to TRBJ1-6; D remains ambiguous. Trimming took off 0 bases at V and 5 bases at J, with 5 bases between the two ends. The CDR3 totals 14 residues. Per germline, CDR1 SGHTA and CDR2 FQGNSA. The CDR3 coding sequence is TGTGCCAGCAGCTTAGCGCGGGATAATTCACCCCTCCACTTT. Protein: CASSLARDNSPLHF. The whole variable domain, filled in from reference TRBV7-2 and TRBJ1-6, reads GAGVSQSPSNKVTEKGKDVELRCDPISGHTALYWYRQSLGQGLEFLIYFQGNSAPDKSGLPSDRFSAERTGGSVSTLTIQRTQQEDSAVYLCASSLARDNSPLHFGNGTRLTVT.

This clonotype has ten or more counts. This rearrangement joins TRBV20-1 to TRBJ2-7, with 11 bases identical to TRBD2. The V gene end was trimmed by 4 bases and the J gene end by 2 bases; junction bases not matched to a gene: 4. Per germline, CDR1 DFQATT and CDR2 SNEGSKA (reference sequence). The CDR3 contains 14 residues. The CDR3 nucleotides read TGCAGTGCTACTAGACTAGCGGGGCCCTACGAGCAGTACTTC. Protein product: CSATRLAGPYEQYF.

This clonotype was detected ten times or more. The chain recombines TRBV28 with TRBJ2-3; the D gene is possibly TRBD1 (5 bases). Trimming shortened V by 5 bases and J by 6 bases, and 9 bases separated the two germline ends. This CDR3 comprises 12 residues. Germline V gives CDR1 MDHEN, CDR2 SYDVKM. CDR3 nucleotides: TGTGCCAGCAGTACGAACAGGGATACGCAGTATTTT. Its protein product is CASSTNRDTQYF.

In this sample, this clonotype turned up many times. The gene calls are TRBV5-1 and TRBJ1-1; no firm D call. V was pared by 4 bases and J by 3 bases, with 13 bases between. The V gene's germline CDR1 is SGHRS and CDR2 YFSETQ. The CDR3 has 14 residues. In DNA, the CDR3 is TGCGCCAGCAGCAGGGCCCTTGGAGACACTGAAGCTTTCTTT. This translates into CASSRALGDTEAFF.

V usage is TRBV20-1 and J usage is TRBJ2-6, with TRBD1 matching 12 bases. V was clipped by 2 bases and J by 4 bases; unmatched bases: 9. The CDR3 has 18 residues. The germline gives CDR1 DFQATT, CDR2 SNEGSKA (reference sequence). The CDR3 bases are TGCAGTGCTAGAAACCGGGACAGGGGGCTTCTAGGGGCCAACGTCCTGACTTTC. As protein: CSARNRDRGLLGANVLTF.

Ten or more counts support this clonotype. The chain is built from TRBV5-1 and TRBJ1-6, with D uncertain. The germline V gene encodes CDR1 SGHRS and CDR2 YFSETQ. This CDR3 has 15 amino acids. Trimming shortened V by 0 bases and J by 9 bases, and 13 bases separated the two germline ends. The CDR3 loop reads CASSLEADGSSPLHF. CDR3 DNA: TGCGCCAGCAGCTTGGAAGCGGACGGTAGTTCACCCCTCCACTTT.

The V gene is TRBV28, the J gene TRBJ1-2, with TRBD1 matching over 8 bases. Germline loops: CDR1 MDHEN, CDR2 SYDVKM. This CDR3 has 12 residues. V gave up 6 bases and J gave up 9 bases; unmatched junction bases: 6. CDR3 loop: CASREDRASYTF. The CDR3 DNA follows: TGTGCCAGCAGGGAGGACAGGGCTAGCTACACCTTC.

In this sample, this clonotype turned up many times. The chain employs TRBV28 and TRBJ2-3, with no clear D. Trimming removed 8 bases from V and 3 bases from J, with 9 bases in between. The CDR3 spans 12 residues. Germline CDR1 reads MDHEN; CDR2 reads SYDVKM. CDR3: CASAGLTDTQYF. The CDR3 DNA follows: TGTGCCAGCGCTGGGTTGACAGATACGCAGTATTTT.

This clonotype has ten or more counts. This chain links TRBV10-3 with TRBJ1-1; 11 bases align to TRBD1. CDR1 is ENHRY and CDR2 is SYGVKD in the germline V gene. The CDR3 is 15 amino acids. With V trimmed by 7 bases and J by 4 bases, 8 bases remained unmatched. CDR3 region: CAITARTGGFTEAFF. The CDR3 region has the DNA TGTGCCATCACTGCCCGGACAGGGGGCTTCACTGAAGCTTTCTTT.

The rearrangement links TRBV5-1 to TRBJ2-5; the D gene is possibly TRBD2 (6 bases). The CDR3 is 15 residues long. Germline-derived CDR1 and CDR2 are SGHRS and YFSETQ. V was shortened by 6 bases and J by 5 bases, with 20 bases between the two germline ends. CDR3 DNA sequence: TGCGCCAGCACCCAAGGGACTCCGGGGTTGGAGACCCAGTACTTC. It translates to CASTQGTPGLETQYF.

This clonotype appeared many times. The gene calls are TRBV7-9 and TRBJ1-2; 9 bases are shared with TRBD1. Germline assignment: CDR1 SEHNR and CDR2 FQNEAQ (reference sequence). J was trimmed by 3 bases and V by 4 bases; bases with no gene match: 3. The CDR3 runs to 14 residues. In nucleotides, the CDR3 is TGTGCCAGCAGCTCCGGGACAGGGTACTATGGCTACACCTTC. Protein: CASSSGTGYYGYTF.

The chain uses TRBV18 and TRBJ2-7, with 11 nucleotides matching TRBD1. The CDR3 spans 15 residues. Germline V gene sequence: CDR1 KGHSH, CDR2 LQKENI. The ends lost 5 bases at V and 6 bases at J; junction bases unmatched: 9. The CDR3 DNA reads TGTGCCAGCTCATTCGGGACAGGGGGAACGGGCGAGCAGTACTTC. This sequence encodes CASSFGTGGTGEQYF.

This clonotype was detected ten times or more. J is TRBJ2-5 and V is TRBV5-4; 8 bases match TRBD1. The CDR3 is 15 residues long. The germline V gene encodes CDR1 SGHNT and CDR2 YYREEE (reference sequence). V lost 4 bases and J lost 4; bases outside the gene matches: 9. The CDR3 reads CASSPQGVPLETQYF. The DNA for the CDR3 is TGTGCCAGCAGCCCACAGGGGGTACCCCTAGAGACCCAGTACTTC.